This T cell receptor (beta chain) was obtained from a study of response to subunit inactivated influenza vaccine. Overall study findings and caveats: Few additional T cells are recruited per seasonal influenza vaccination, authors suggested.

This clonotype was detected a few times. Its antigen remains unknown. A single record per CDR3 protein comes from TCRdb applying MiXCR to the RT-PCR reads. The top ten clones hold about 9.4% of a sample with hundreds of thousands of distinct CDR3 sequences, about 12% of them seen once. V was clipped by 7 bases and J by 2 bases, with 17 bases between them. CDR1 DFQATT and CDR2 SNEGSKA come from the germline V gene (reference sequence). The CDR3 is 14 amino acids. The sequences come from PBMCs from blood, collected on the day of vaccination. This TCR was recovered from a man aged 45-65 years who received an inactivated influenza vaccine. The rearrangement uses TRBV20-1 and TRBJ2-5, with D hard to call. CDR3 residues: CSGRTLADQETQYF. CDR3 sequence (DNA): TGCAGTGGCCGGACCCTTGCTGATCAAGAGACCCAGTACTTC.